This T cell receptor (beta chain) was documented in a study of CD8+CD57+ T cells in acquired aplastic anemia. Study at large: Sorted cells (CD4+ and CD8+) yielded DNA amounts that averaged approximately 3.1 ug.

Profiles of TCR beta VDJ and CDR3 were generated from a genomic DNA template. Each CDR3 protein is one row after TCRdb ran MiXCR on the reads. The sample lists some 150,000 distinct CDR3 sequences, 47% occurring once. The CDR3 covers 16 residues. Germline CDR1 is KGHDR and CDR2 is SFDVKD. The V segment lost 6 bases and the J segment 1 base; nucleotides outside the gene matches: 6. Patients who underwent sequencing had shown CD8+CD57+ cell expansion by flow cytometry. At blood sampling, none of the patients had yet received therapy. In this sample, this clonotype turned up many times. V and J are TRBV24-1 and TRBJ1-5, with TRBD1 matching 9 bases. Sequencing was done on a sample of sorted CD4+, CD8+, or CD8+CD57+ T cells (not recorded which) from PBMCs. This clonotype was obtained from a human donor with aplastic anemia. Here the CDR3 reads CATSPRGTGSNQPQHF. The CDR3 bases are TGTGCCACCAGTCCCCGAGGGACAGGGAGCAATCAGCCCCAGCATTTT.